This T cell receptor beta chain was found in a study of blood T cell repertoires in COVID-19. About the study: The cDNA or gDNA used as material had been derived from T cells, B-cell-depleted T cells, or PBMCs.

This clone was seen only a few times. Method: immunoSEQ multiplex PCR; TCRdb's copy keeps in-frame clones and lacks some. The table has around 300,000 clones, roughly 80% seen once. Sequencing used peripheral blood. This clonotype was sampled from a woman aged 50 to 65 with active or convalescent COVID-19.

DNA for the CDR3: TGTGCCAGCAGCCTCACTAGCGGACGAAACACCGGGGAGCTGTTTTTT. Translated, it gives CASSLTSGRNTGELFF. The V and J genes are TRBV2 and TRBJ2-2, with 8 bases fitting TRBD2. The length of the CDR3 is 16 residues. V lost 6 bases to trimming and J lost 2 bases; unmatched junction nucleotides: 8. Germline CDR1 and CDR2: SNHLY and FYNNEI.